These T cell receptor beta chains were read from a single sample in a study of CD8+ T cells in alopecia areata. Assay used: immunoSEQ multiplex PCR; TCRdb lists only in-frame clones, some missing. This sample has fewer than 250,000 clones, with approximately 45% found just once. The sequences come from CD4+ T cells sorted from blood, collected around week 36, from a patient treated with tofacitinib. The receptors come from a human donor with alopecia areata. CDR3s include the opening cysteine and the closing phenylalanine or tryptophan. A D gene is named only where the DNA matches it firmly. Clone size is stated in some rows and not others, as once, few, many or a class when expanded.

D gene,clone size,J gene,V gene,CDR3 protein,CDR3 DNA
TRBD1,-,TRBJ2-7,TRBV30,CAWSAGQPYEQYF,TGTGCCTGGAGTGCGGGACAGCCCTACGAGCAGTACTTC
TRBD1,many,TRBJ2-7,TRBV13,CASSYGTGGMGREQYF,TGTGCCAGCAGCTACGGTACAGGGGGAATGGGCCGGGAGCAGTACTTC
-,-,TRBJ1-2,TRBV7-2,CASSLDALHYGYTF,TGTGCCAGCAGCTTAGATGCCCTGCACTATGGCTACACCTTC
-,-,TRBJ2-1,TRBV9,CASSPFASLANEQFF,TGTGCCAGCAGCCCCTTCGCCTCACTAGCCAATGAGCAGTTCTTC
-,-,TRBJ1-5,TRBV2,CASSLQDRGSQPQHF,TGTGCCAGCAGTTTACAGGACCGCGGGAGTCAGCCCCAGCATTTT
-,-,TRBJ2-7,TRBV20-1,CSGGRHEQYF,TGCAGCGGGGGGCGCCACGAGCAGTACTTC
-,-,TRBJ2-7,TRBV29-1,CSVGVSYEQYF,TGCAGCGTTGGCGTCTCCTACGAGCAGTACTTC
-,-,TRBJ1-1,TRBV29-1,CSVERGAAEAFF,TGCAGCGTTGAAAGGGGAGCAGCTGAAGCTTTCTTT
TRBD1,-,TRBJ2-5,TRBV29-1,CSVESIGTGPQETQYF,TGCAGCGTTGAATCTATCGGGACAGGTCCCCAAGAGACCCAGTACTTC
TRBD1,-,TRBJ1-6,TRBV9,CASSVRDRGSSSPLHF,TGTGCCAGCAGCGTACGGGACAGGGGGTCTAGTTCACCCCTCCACTTT
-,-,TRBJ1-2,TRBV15,CATSRDRGAPNYGYTF,TGTGCCACCAGCAGAGATAGGGGGGCACCTAACTATGGCTACACCTTC
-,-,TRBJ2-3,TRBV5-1,CASSVGGGRTDTQYF,TGCGCCAGCAGCGTTGGAGGGGGTCGGACAGATACGCAGTATTTT
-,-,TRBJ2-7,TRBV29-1,CSVEGLVGGKYEQYF,TGCAGCGTTGAAGGACTAGTGGGAGGCAAGTACGAGCAGTACTTC
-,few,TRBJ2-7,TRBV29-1,CSVGGVAEGLEQYF,TGCAGCGTTGGCGGAGTAGCGGAAGGGCTCGAGCAGTACTTC
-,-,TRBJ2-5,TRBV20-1,CSAKGPETQYF,TGCAGTGCTAAAGGCCCGGAGACCCAGTACTTC
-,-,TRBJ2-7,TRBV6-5,CASSYQRKGPYEQYF,TGTGCCAGCAGTTACCAGCGGAAGGGGCCCTACGAGCAGTACTTC
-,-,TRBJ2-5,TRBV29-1,CSVREGLALRETQYF,TGCAGCGTCCGGGAAGGACTGGCGCTCCGGGAGACCCAGTACTTC
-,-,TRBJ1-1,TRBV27,CASSPYRVSTEAFF,TGTGCCAGCAGTCCTTACAGGGTTAGTACTGAAGCTTTCTTT
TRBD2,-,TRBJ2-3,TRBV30,CAWIPRGRARWTDTQYF,TGTGCCTGGATTCCCCGCGGGAGGGCGCGGTGGACAGATACGCAGTATTTT
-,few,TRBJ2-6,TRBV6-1,CASSPQFSGANVLTF,TGTGCCAGCAGTCCTCAGTTCTCTGGGGCCAACGTCCTGACTTTC
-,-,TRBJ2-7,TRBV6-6,CASSYRDLEEQYF,TGTGCCAGCAGTTATAGAGACTTGGAGGAGCAGTACTTC
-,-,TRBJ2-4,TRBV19,CASSISLAKNIQYF,TGTGCCAGTAGTATAAGTCTAGCCAAAAACATTCAGTACTTC
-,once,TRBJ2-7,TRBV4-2,CASSQERGSYEQYF,TGTGCCAGCAGCCAAGAGAGGGGAAGCTACGAGCAGTACTTC
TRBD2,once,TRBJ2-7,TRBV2,CASSATSGTNEQYF,TGTGCCAGCAGCGCAACTAGCGGTACGAACGAGCAGTACTTC
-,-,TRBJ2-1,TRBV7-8,CASSSTRDPYNEQFF,TGTGCCAGCAGCTCCACGCGGGACCCCTACAATGAGCAGTTCTTC
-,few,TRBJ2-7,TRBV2,CASLSGRNSYEQYF,TGTGCCAGCTTATCGGGACGGAACTCCTACGAGCAGTACTTC
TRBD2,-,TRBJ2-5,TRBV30,CAGTSGSVRETQYF,TGTGCCGGGACTAGCGGGAGCGTTCGGGAGACCCAGTACTTC
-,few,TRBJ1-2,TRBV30,CALSGTEYGYTF,TGTGCCTTATCCGGGACGGAGTATGGCTACACCTTC
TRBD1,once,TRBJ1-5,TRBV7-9,CASSLQAGTGNNQPQHF,TGTGCCAGCAGCTTACAGGCCGGGACAGGGAATAATCAGCCCCAGCATTTT
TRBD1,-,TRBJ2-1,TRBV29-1,CSVGVGTGRNEQFF,TGCAGCGTTGGGGTAGGGACAGGGCGGAATGAGCAGTTCTTC
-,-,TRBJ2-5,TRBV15,CATSIPGETQYF,TGTGCCACCAGCATTCCAGGGGAGACCCAGTACTTC
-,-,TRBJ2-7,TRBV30,CAWSVGRYEQYF,TGTGCCTGGAGTGTGGGACGCTACGAGCAGTACTTC
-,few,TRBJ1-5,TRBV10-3,CAISESLGFGQPQHF,TGTGCCATCAGTGAGTCGCTGGGGTTTGGTCAGCCCCAGCATTTT
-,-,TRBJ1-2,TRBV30,CASLNYGYTF,TGTGCCTCCTTGAACTATGGCTACACCTTC
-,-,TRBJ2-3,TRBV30,CAWRSGSSTDTQYF,TGTGCCTGGAGATCGGGATCTAGCACAGATACGCAGTATTTT
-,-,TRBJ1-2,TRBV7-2,CASSSQGWDGYTF,TGTGCCAGCAGCTCTCAGGGGTGGGATGGCTACACCTTC
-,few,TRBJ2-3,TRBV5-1,CASSRSTSTDTQYF,TGCGCCAGCTCCCGTTCGACCAGCACAGATACGCAGTATTTT
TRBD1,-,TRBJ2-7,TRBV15,CATSREQGFYEQYF,TGTGCCACCAGCAGGGAACAGGGGTTCTACGAGCAGTACTTC
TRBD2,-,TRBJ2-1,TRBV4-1,CASSQPTSGRGNEQFF,TGCGCCAGCAGCCAACCTACTAGCGGGAGAGGGAATGAGCAGTTCTTC
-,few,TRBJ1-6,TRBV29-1,CSVGDGLSSPLHF,TGCAGCGTTGGCGACGGACTCAGCTCACCCCTCCACTTT
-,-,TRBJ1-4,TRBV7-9,CASRSGEGLTNEKLFF,TGTGCCAGCAGGTCGGGGGAAGGTTTAACTAATGAAAAACTGTTTTTT